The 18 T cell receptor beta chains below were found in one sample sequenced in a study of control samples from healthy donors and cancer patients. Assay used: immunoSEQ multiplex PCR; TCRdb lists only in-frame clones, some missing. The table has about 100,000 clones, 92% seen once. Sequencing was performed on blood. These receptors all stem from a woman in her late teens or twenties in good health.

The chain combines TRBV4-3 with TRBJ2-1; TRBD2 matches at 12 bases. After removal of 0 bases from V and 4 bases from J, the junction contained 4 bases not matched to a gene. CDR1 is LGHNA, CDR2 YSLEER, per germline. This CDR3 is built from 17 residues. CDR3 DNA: TGCGCCAGCAGCCAAGATTGGACTAGCGGGACTTACAATGAGCAGTTCTTC. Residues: CASSQDWTSGTYNEQFF.

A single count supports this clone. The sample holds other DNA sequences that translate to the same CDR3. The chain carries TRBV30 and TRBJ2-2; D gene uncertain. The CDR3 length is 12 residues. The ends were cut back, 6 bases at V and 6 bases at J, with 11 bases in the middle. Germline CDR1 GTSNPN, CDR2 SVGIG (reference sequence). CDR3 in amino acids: CACPLGAGELFF. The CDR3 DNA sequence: TGTGCCTGCCCTTTAGGCGCCGGGGAGCTGTTTTTT.

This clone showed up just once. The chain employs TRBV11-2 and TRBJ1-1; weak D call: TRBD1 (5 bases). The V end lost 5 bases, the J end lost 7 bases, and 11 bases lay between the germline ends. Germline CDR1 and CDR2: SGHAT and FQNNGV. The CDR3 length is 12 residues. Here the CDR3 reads CASSLDRNEAFF. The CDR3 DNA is TGTGCCAGCAGCCTCGACAGAAATGAAGCTTTCTTT.

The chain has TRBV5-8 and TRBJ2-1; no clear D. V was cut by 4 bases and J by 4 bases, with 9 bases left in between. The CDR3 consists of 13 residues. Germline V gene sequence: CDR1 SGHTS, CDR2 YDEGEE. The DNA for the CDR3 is TGTGCCAGCAGCCCCGGCGGATACAATGAGCAGTTCTTC. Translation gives CASSPGGYNEQFF.

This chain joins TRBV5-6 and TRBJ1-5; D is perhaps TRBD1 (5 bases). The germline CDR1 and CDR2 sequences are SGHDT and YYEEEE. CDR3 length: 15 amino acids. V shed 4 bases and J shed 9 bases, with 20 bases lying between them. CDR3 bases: TGTGCCAGCAGCCTCGTACAGGACCTGGATAGGCCCCAGCATTTT. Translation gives CASSLVQDLDRPQHF.

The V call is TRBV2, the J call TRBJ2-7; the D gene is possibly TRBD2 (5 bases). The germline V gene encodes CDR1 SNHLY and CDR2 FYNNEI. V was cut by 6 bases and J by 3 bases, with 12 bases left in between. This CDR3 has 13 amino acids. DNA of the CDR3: TGTGCCAGCAGGGGAGCGTCCCTCTACGAGCAGTACTTC. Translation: CASRGASLYEQYF.

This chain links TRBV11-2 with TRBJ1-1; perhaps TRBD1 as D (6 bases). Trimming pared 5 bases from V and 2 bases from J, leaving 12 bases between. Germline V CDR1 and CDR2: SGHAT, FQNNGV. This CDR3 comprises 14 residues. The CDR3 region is CASSTRTVNTEAFF. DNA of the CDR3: TGTGCCAGCAGCACCCGGACAGTAAACACTGAAGCTTTCTTT.

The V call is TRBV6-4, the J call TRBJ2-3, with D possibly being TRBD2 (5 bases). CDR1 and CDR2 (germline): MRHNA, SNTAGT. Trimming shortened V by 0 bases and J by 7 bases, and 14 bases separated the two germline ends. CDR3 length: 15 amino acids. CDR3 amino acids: CASSDSDSITNTQYF. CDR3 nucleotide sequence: TGTGCCAGCAGTGACTCGGACTCTATCACCAATACGCAGTATTTT.

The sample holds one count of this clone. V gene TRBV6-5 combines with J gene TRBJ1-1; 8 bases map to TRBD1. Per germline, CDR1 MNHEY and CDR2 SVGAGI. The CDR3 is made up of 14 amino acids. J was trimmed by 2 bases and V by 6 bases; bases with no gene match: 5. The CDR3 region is CASSEGQDNTEAFF. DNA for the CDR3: TGTGCCAGCAGCGAGGGACAGGACAACACTGAAGCTTTCTTT.

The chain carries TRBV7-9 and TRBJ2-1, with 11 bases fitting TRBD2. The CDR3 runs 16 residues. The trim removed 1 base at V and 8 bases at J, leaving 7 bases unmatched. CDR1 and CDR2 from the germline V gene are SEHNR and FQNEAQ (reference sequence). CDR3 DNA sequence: TGTGCCAGCAGCTTAGGTTTAGCGGGGGGGTCGGATGAGCAGTTCTTC. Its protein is CASSLGLAGGSDEQFF. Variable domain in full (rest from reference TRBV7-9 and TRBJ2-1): DTGVSQNPRHKITKRGQNVTFRCDPISEHNRLYWYRQTLGQGPEFLTYFQNEAQLEKSRLLSDRFSAERPKGSFSTLEIQRTEQGDSAMYLCASSLGLAGGSDEQFFGPGTRLTVL.

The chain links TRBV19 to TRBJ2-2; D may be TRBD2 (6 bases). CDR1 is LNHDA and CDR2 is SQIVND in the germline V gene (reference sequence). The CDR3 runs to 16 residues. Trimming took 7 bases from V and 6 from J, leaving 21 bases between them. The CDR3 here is CASNPRWRVGAGELFF. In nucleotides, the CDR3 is TGTGCCAGTAACCCCCGGTGGAGGGTAGGGGCCGGGGAGCTGTTTTTT.

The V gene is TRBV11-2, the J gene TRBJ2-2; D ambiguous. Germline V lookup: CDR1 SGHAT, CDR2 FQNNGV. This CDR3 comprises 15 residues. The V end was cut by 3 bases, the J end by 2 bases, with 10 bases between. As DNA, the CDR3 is TGTGCCAGCAGCTTCAACCCGAGAAACACCGGGGAGCTGTTTTTT. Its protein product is CASSFNPRNTGELFF.

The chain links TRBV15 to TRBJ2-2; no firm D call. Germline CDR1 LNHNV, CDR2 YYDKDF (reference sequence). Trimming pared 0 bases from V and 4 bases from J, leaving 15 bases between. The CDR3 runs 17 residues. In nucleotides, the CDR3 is TGTGCCACCAGCAGAGATTTCGAGGCATTGGGCACCGGGGAGCTGTTTTTT. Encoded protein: CATSRDFEALGTGELFF.

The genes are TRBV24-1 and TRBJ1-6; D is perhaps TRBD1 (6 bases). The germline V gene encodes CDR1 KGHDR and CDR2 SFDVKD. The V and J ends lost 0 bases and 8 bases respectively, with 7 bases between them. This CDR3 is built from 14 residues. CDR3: CATSDLKGDSPLHF. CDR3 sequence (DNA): TGTGCCACCAGTGATTTGAAGGGGGATTCACCCCTCCACTTT.

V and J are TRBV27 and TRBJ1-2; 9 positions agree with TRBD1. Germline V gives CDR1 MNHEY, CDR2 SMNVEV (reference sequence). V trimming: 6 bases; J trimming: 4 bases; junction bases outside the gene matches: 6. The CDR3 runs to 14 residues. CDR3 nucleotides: TGTGCCAGCAGGGTGGACAGGGGTGCCTATGGCTACACCTTC. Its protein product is CASRVDRGAYGYTF.

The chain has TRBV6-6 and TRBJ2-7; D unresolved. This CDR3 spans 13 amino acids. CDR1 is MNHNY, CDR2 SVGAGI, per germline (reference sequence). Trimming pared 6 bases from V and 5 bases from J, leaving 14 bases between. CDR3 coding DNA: TGTGCCAGCAGGCGCCTCGCTAGGGACGAGCAGTACTTC. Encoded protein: CASRRLARDEQYF.

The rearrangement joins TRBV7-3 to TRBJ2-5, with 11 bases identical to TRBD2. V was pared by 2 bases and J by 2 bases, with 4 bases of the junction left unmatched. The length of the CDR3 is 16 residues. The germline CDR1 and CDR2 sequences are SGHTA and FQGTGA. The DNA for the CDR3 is TGTGCCAGCAGCTTAGGACTAGCGGGCATACAAGAGACCCAGTACTTC. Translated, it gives CASSLGLAGIQETQYF.

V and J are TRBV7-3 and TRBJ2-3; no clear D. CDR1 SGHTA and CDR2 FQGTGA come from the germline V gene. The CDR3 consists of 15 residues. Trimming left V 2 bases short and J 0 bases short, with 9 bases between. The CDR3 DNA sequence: TGTGCCAGCAGCTTAGCTGGCACTAGCACAGATACGCAGTATTTT. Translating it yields CASSLAGTSTDTQYF.